One sample yielded the 21 T cell receptor beta chains listed below, sequenced in a study of cytomegalovirus exposure and HLA in healthy donors. PCR employed 60 Vbeta and 13 Jbeta primers. Clones were read by immunoSEQ multiplex PCR, and TCRdb kept only the in-frame ones, dropping some. The table lists some 180,000 clones, about 82% of them singletons. Sequenced input: PBMCs. The receptors originated from a woman aged 25 to 39 in good health and CMV-seronegative.

The chain couples TRBV18 to TRBJ2-3; D might be TRBD2 (7 bases). Deletions cut 2 bases from V and 5 bases from J, with 20 bases between. Germline V gene sequence: CDR1 KGHSH, CDR2 LQKENI. This CDR3 is built from 17 residues. CDR3 in DNA: TGTGCCAGCTCACCAACCTCTGGCGGGGGCCGGGGAGATACGCAGTATTTT. This codes for CASSPTSGGGRGDTQYF.

This clone has just one count. The rearrangement joins TRBV5-4 to TRBJ2-6, with 10 bases aligning to TRBD1. Germline V CDR1 and CDR2: SGHNT, YYREEE (reference sequence). Trimming took 4 bases from V and 4 from J; bases not matched to a gene: 5. The CDR3 covers 16 residues. The CDR3 DNA sequence: TGTGCCAGCAGCCCAGGGACAGGGGCCGGGGCCAACGTCCTGACTTTC. Protein: CASSPGTGAGANVLTF.

The chain couples TRBV5-4 to TRBJ2-7; D is uncertain. CDR1 SGHNT and CDR2 YYREEE come from the germline V gene (reference sequence). V gave up 0 bases and J gave up 1 base, with 5 bases separating them. The CDR3 runs to 13 residues. CDR3: CASSLGKSYEQYF. CDR3 nucleotide sequence: TGTGCCAGCAGCTTGGGTAAATCCTACGAGCAGTACTTC.

The chain uses TRBV7-9 and TRBJ2-2; 7 positions match TRBD1. The CDR3 loop spans 13 amino acids. After removal of 10 bases from V and 4 bases from J, the junction contained 6 bases not matched to a gene. CDR1 is SEHNR, CDR2 FQNEAQ, per germline (reference sequence). CDR3 amino acids: CATEGGGTGELFF. In nucleotides, the CDR3 is TGTGCCACTGAAGGGGGCGGCACCGGGGAGCTGTTTTTT.

The chain uses TRBV19 and TRBJ2-3; no definite D call. Trimming pared 6 bases from V and 3 bases from J, leaving 13 bases between. The CDR3 consists of 14 residues. From germline, CDR1 is LNHDA and CDR2 SQIVND (reference sequence). CDR3: CASRLQESTDTQYF. DNA of the CDR3: TGTGCCAGTAGGTTACAAGAAAGTACAGATACGCAGTATTTT.

This clone was recorded only once. The chain is built from TRBV10-3 and TRBJ1-3; possible D gene TRBD1, 5 bases. From germline, CDR1 is ENHRY and CDR2 SYGVKD. This CDR3 region has 17 residues. Trimming took off 5 bases at V and 0 bases at J, with 17 bases between the two ends. CDR3 coding DNA: TGTGCCATCAGTCCCTGGGGCAAACCAGGCTCTGGAAACACCATATATTTT. Translating it yields CAISPWGKPGSGNTIYF.

This clone was seen a single time. CDR3 sequence reads: CASALGGSTYEQYF. The CDR3 nucleotides read TGCGCCAGCGCCCTAGGCGGATCCACCTACGAGCAGTACTTC. J is TRBJ2-7 and V is TRBV5-1; unclear D gene. The CDR3 extends over 14 amino acids. Germline values: CDR1 SGHRS, CDR2 YFSETQ. The V gene lost 7 bases and the J gene lost 2 bases, with 16 bases spanning the gap.

This sequence joins TRBV7-2 and TRBJ1-6; D is undetermined. Germline assignment: CDR1 SGHTA and CDR2 FQGNSA. This CDR3 has 14 amino acids. The V gene lost 6 bases and the J gene lost 0 bases, with 6 bases spanning the gap. CDR3 nucleotide sequence: TGTGCCAGCAGTCCGAGCTCCTATAATTCACCCCTCCACTTT. Translating it yields CASSPSSYNSPLHF.

A single count supports this clone. This chain connects TRBV7-3 to TRBJ2-1; TRBD1 might be the D (6 bases). The CDR3 has 14 residues. V lost 4 bases and J lost 7, with 14 bases in between. Germline CDR1 SGHTA, CDR2 FQGTGA. The CDR3 loop reads CASSSEGVDNEQFF. In nucleotides, the CDR3 is TGTGCCAGCAGCTCCGAGGGGGTTGATAATGAGCAGTTCTTC.

The chain carries TRBV5-1 and TRBJ2-5; 13 nucleotides match TRBD2. The CDR3 is 17 residues long. Germline V gives CDR1 SGHRS, CDR2 YFSETQ. J gave up 2 bases and V 4 bases, and 8 bases lay outside the gene matches. The CDR3 here is CASSQLAGGPRQETQYF. For the CDR3, the DNA is TGCGCCAGCAGCCAACTAGCGGGGGGGCCGAGACAAGAGACCCAGTACTTC.

This clone appeared once. The chain has TRBV7-2 and TRBJ2-5, with 8 bases identical to TRBD2. V lost 3 bases to trimming and J lost 3 bases; unmatched junction nucleotides: 3. CDR1 and CDR2 from the germline V gene are SGHTA and FQGNSA. The CDR3 contains 14 residues. The CDR3: CASSFGREKETQYF. The CDR3 coding sequence is TGTGCCAGCAGCTTCGGGAGGGAAAAAGAGACCCAGTACTTC. The full variable domain, rest sourced from reference TRBV7-2 and TRBJ2-5, is GAGVSQSPSNKVTEKGKDVELRCDPISGHTALYWYRQSLGQGLEFLIYFQGNSAPDKSGLPSDRFSAERTGGSVSTLTIQRTQQEDSAVYLCASSFGREKETQYFGPGTRLLVL.

This clone was recorded once. V is TRBV4-2 and J is TRBJ2-1; 7 positions agree with TRBD2. Germline values: CDR1 LGHNA, CDR2 YNFKEQ. V lost 1 base to trimming and J lost 9 bases; unmatched junction nucleotides: 9. The CDR3 is 15 residues long. This chain's CDR3 is CASSQGLAVLVEQFF. DNA of the CDR3: TGTGCCAGCAGCCAAGGGCTAGCGGTTTTGGTTGAGCAGTTCTTC.

The chain combines TRBV7-3 with TRBJ2-3, with a possible D match to TRBD2 (7 bases). The CDR3 runs 15 residues. V was pared by 4 bases and J by 4 bases, with 15 bases between. Germline CDR1 SGHTA, CDR2 FQGTGA. CDR3 bases: TGTGCCAGCAGCTACACCGGGGGGCAGGCAGATACGCAGTATTTT. Translating gives CASSYTGGQADTQYF.

CDR3 amino acids: CASSAPGGYGYTF. The CDR3 DNA reads TGTGCCAGCAGTGCCCCGGGTGGCTATGGCTACACCTTC. The rearrangement uses TRBV6-5 and TRBJ1-2, with D uncertain. The CDR3 sequence is 13 residues long. Germline loops: CDR1 MNHEY, CDR2 SVGAGI. Trimming cost V 5 bases and J 4 bases, with 11 bases left between them.

This clone appeared once. This chain joins TRBV10-2 and TRBJ2-5; D might be TRBD1 (5 bases). The CDR3 runs to 14 residues. The V end was cut by 0 bases, the J end by 1 base, with 6 bases between. Germline V lookup: CDR1 WSHSY, CDR2 SAAADI. The CDR3 DNA reads as TGCGCCAGCAGTGAGTCAGGGGTCCAAGAGACCCAGTACTTC. Protein: CASSESGVQETQYF.

Only a few counts were recorded for this clone. The chain carries TRBV7-2 and TRBJ2-7; TRBD1 matches at 10 bases. Per the germline V gene, CDR1 is SGHTA and CDR2 is FQGNSA. J was trimmed by 6 bases and V by 5 bases; bases with no gene match: 4. CDR3 length: 13 amino acids. The CDR3 here is CASSPRDRGEQYF. Here the CDR3 DNA reads TGTGCCAGCAGCCCCCGGGACAGGGGCGAGCAGTACTTC.

The CDR3 nucleotides read TGTGCCAGCAGCTCGGGGGGGGATAACAATGAGCAGTTCTTC. Translation: CASSSGGDNNEQFF. The chain couples TRBV7-9 to TRBJ2-1, with TRBD2 matching over 8 bases. Unmatched junction bases numbered 4, after V lost 4 bases and J lost 5 bases. The CDR3 contains 14 residues. CDR1 and CDR2 from the germline V gene are SEHNR and FQNEAQ (reference sequence).

The rearrangement links TRBV5-1 to TRBJ2-1, with 7 bases aligning to TRBD2. CDR3 length: 13 residues. J gave up 5 bases and V 3 bases, and 2 bases lay outside the gene matches. Germline values: CDR1 SGHRS, CDR2 YFSETQ. CDR3 loop: CASSYGLDNEQFF. The CDR3 bases are TGCGCCAGCAGCTATGGACTAGACAATGAGCAGTTCTTC.

Here the CDR3 reads CATHRQGGYEQYF. CDR3 in DNA: TGTGCCACTCACCGGCAGGGCGGCTACGAGCAGTACTTC. The chain couples TRBV27 to TRBJ2-7; TRBD1 is a possible D gene (5 bases). V gave up 10 bases and J gave up 3 bases, with 16 bases separating them. The CDR3 is made up of 13 amino acids. Germline CDR1 and CDR2: MNHEY and SMNVEV (reference sequence).

J is TRBJ1-2 and V is TRBV7-2; 8 bases fit TRBD1. The CDR3 runs 13 residues. Germline V gene lookup returns CDR1 SGHTA and CDR2 FQGNSA. V lost 6 bases, J lost 4 bases, and 4 bases stayed unmatched. CDR3 in DNA: TGTGCCAGCAGTCAAACAGGGGGCTATGGCTACACCTTC. Its translation is CASSQTGGYGYTF.

V and J are TRBV7-2 and TRBJ1-2, with 8 nucleotides matching TRBD1. Germline lookup yields CDR1 SGHTA and CDR2 FQGNSA. The CDR3 has 15 residues. V shed 2 bases and J 4 bases; nucleotides not matched to a gene: 6. This CDR3 is CASSLYGTGPYGYTF. In DNA, the CDR3 is TGTGCCAGCAGCTTATACGGGACAGGTCCCTATGGCTACACCTTC.